One sample yielded the 31 T cell receptor beta chains listed below, sequenced in a study of T-cell memory formation after mild COVID-19. TCRdb ran MiXCR on the 5' RACE reads and lists one entry per CDR3 protein. The data contain approximately 350,000 distinct CDR3 sequences, approximately 15% of them seen just once; the ten biggest clones take up about 22%. The sample was PBMCs or a T cell subset sorted from them (not recorded which). The source is a man younger than 30 who had mild COVID-19 (a few samples of this study predate the infection). Cell type and time point are not known.

This clonotype has just a few counts. V usage is TRBV10-2 and J usage is TRBJ2-2; the match to TRBD1 covers 10 bases. Germline V gene sequence: CDR1 WSHSY, CDR2 SAAADI. V shed 8 bases and J 5 bases; nucleotides not matched to a gene: 8. CDR3 length: 15 residues. The CDR3 region is CASLTGGAGTGELFF. The DNA of the CDR3 is TGCGCCAGCTTGACAGGGGGCGCTGGTACCGGGGAGCTGTTTTTT.

This clonotype was recorded many times. The chain employs TRBV6-5 and TRBJ1-5; D is uncertain. The V gene lost 4 bases and the J gene lost 7 bases, with 11 bases spanning the gap. CDR1 is MNHEY, CDR2 SVGAGI, per germline. The CDR3 loop spans 13 amino acids. The CDR3 loop is CASSLGTGQPQHF. CDR3 bases: TGTGCCAGCAGTTTAGGAACCGGCCAGCCCCAGCATTTT.

CDR3 nucleotides: TGTGCCAGCAGTGAGGGGGATTCACCCCTCCACTTT. Its translation is CASSEGDSPLHF. The chain has TRBV25-1 and TRBJ1-6; weak D call: TRBD1 (5 bases). The V end lost 3 bases, the J end lost 8 bases, and 5 bases lay between the germline ends. CDR3 length equals 12 residues. Germline CDR1 reads MGHDK; CDR2 reads SYGVNS.

This clonotype was counted at least ten times. This chain links TRBV4-3 with TRBJ2-3; D is possibly TRBD1 (5 bases). The germline V gene encodes CDR1 LGHNA and CDR2 YSLEER. V shed 0 bases and J shed 3 bases, with 16 bases lying between them. This CDR3 spans 17 amino acids. The CDR3 DNA is TGCGCCAGCAGCCAAGATCTTTTAGGACACCTGACAGATACGCAGTATTTT. Amino acid sequence: CASSQDLLGHLTDTQYF.

This clonotype was counted only a few times. The chain uses TRBV4-3 and TRBJ2-2; D unclear. Germline lookup yields CDR1 LGHNA and CDR2 YSLEER. This CDR3 has 14 residues. Trimming removed 0 bases from V and 4 bases from J, with 6 bases in between. CDR3 coding DNA: TGCGCCAGCAGCCAAGATAGGAGCACCGGGGAGCTGTTTTTT. Encoded protein: CASSQDRSTGELFF.

This clonotype was found many times. CDR3 nucleotide sequence: TGTGCCAGCAGCACGACAGGGCTTAACTATGGCTACACCTTC. Translated, it gives CASSTTGLNYGYTF. V is TRBV7-2 and J is TRBJ1-2; 7 bases map to TRBD1. The CDR3 has 14 amino acids. V was pared by 5 bases and J by 1 base, with 4 bases of the junction left unmatched. CDR1 and CDR2 from the germline V gene are SGHTA and FQGNSA. Complete variable domain (other parts from reference TRBV7-2 and TRBJ1-2): GAGVSQSPSNKVTEKGKDVELRCDPISGHTALYWYRQSLGQGLEFLIYFQGNSAPDKSGLPSDRFSAERTGGSVSTLTIQRTQQEDSAVYLCASSTTGLNYGYTFGSGTRLTVV.

Ten or more counts support this clonotype. The chain uses TRBV14 and TRBJ2-6; D remains ambiguous. The germline gives CDR1 SGHDN, CDR2 FVKESK. Trimming took off 4 bases at V and 0 bases at J, with 7 bases between the two ends. This CDR3 is 15 amino acids long. CDR3 in amino acids: CASSRGSSGANVLTF. The CDR3 DNA is TGTGCCAGCAGCCGAGGAAGCTCTGGGGCCAACGTCCTGACTTTC.

This clonotype has a count of ten or more. The CDR3 region has the DNA TGCGCCAGCAGCTTGGGGGTACAAACCTACAATGAGCAGTTCTTC. It yields the protein CASSLGVQTYNEQFF. This chain connects TRBV5-1 to TRBJ2-1; D call uncertain. CDR3 length equals 15 residues. The germline gives CDR1 SGHRS, CDR2 YFSETQ. Trimming shortened V by 0 bases and J by 2 bases, and 9 bases separated the two germline ends.

V is TRBV2 and J is TRBJ1-1, with unresolved D. The V end lost 6 bases, the J end lost 2 bases, and 13 bases lay between the germline ends. Germline-derived CDR1 and CDR2 are SNHLY and FYNNEI. The CDR3 contains 14 residues. The CDR3: CASSQKTGNTEAFF. The DNA for the CDR3 is TGTGCCAGCAGCCAAAAGACGGGAAACACTGAAGCTTTCTTT.

The rearrangement links TRBV14 to TRBJ2-5; D gene unclear. The germline gives CDR1 SGHDN, CDR2 FVKESK. The length of the CDR3 is 14 residues. V lost 2 bases and J lost 0, with 7 bases in between. The chain's CDR3 is CASSQFDYQETQYF. CDR3 nucleotide sequence: TGTGCCAGCAGCCAATTCGACTACCAAGAGACCCAGTACTTC.

The gene calls are TRBV5-1 and TRBJ1-1; no reliable D call. The CDR3 covers 13 residues. V lost 2 bases and J 4 bases, leaving 9 bases between the germline ends. Germline CDR1 is SGHRS and CDR2 is YFSETQ. CDR3 sequence reads: CASSLTGTTEAFF. In DNA form, the CDR3 reads TGCGCCAGCAGCTTAACCGGAACCACTGAAGCTTTCTTT.

This clonotype has ten or more counts. The chain has TRBV4-2 and TRBJ1-2; D ambiguous. V lost 0 bases and J lost 5, with 10 bases in between. The germline CDR1 and CDR2 sequences are LGHNA and YNFKEQ. This CDR3 is built from 14 residues. The CDR3 region is CASSQEQSDYGYTF. The DNA of the CDR3 is TGTGCCAGCAGCCAAGAACAGAGTGATTATGGCTACACCTTC.

The rearrangement joins TRBV11-2 to TRBJ2-2, with 7 bases matching TRBD1. The CDR3 consists of 17 residues. In germline, CDR1 is SGHAT, CDR2 FQNNGV. Losses at the gene ends were 2 bases for V and 1 base for J; bases not matched to a gene: 7. The CDR3 DNA reads as TGTGCCAGCAGCTTACATTCCCAGGGGGAGAACACCGGGGAGCTGTTTTTT. It codes for CASSLHSQGENTGELFF.

The chain links TRBV9 to TRBJ2-7; 9 positions agree with TRBD1. The V gene end was trimmed by 2 bases and the J gene end by 4 bases; junction bases not matched to a gene: 7. The germline CDR1 and CDR2 sequences are SGDLS and YYNGEE. This CDR3 comprises 15 residues. In nucleotides, the CDR3 is TGTGCCAGCAGCGTGGGACAGGGACCAGGTTACGAGCAGTACTTC. Its translation is CASSVGQGPGYEQYF.

The rearrangement links TRBV6-2 or TRBV6-3 to TRBJ2-7; no clear D gene. CDR1 is MNHEY and CDR2 is SVGEGT in the germline V gene. The CDR3 runs to 12 residues. Trimming cost V 2 bases and J 7 bases, with 9 bases left between them. The CDR3 region is CASSYSLREQYV. CDR3 nucleotide sequence: TGTGCCAGCAGTTACAGCCTCAGGGAGCAGTACGTC.

The chain carries TRBV4-3 and TRBJ1-6; 7 bases map to TRBD1. The V segment lost 4 bases and the J segment 7 bases; nucleotides outside the gene matches: 4. The CDR3 extends over 14 amino acids. Germline V gene sequence: CDR1 LGHNA, CDR2 YSLEER. The CDR3 is CASSPGTANSPLHF. Here the CDR3 DNA reads TGCGCCAGCAGCCCCGGGACAGCAAATTCACCCCTCCACTTT.

There are a few counts of this clonotype. The chain employs TRBV20-1 and TRBJ1-1; D gene unclear. The V gene lost 3 bases and the J gene lost 1 base, with 9 bases spanning the gap. Germline V gene sequence: CDR1 DFQATT, CDR2 SNEGSKA (reference sequence). The CDR3 is 13 amino acids. The CDR3 DNA reads TGCAGTGCTAGTAAAGGCTGGAACACTGAAGCTTTCTTT. It translates to CSASKGWNTEAFF.

The table lists this clonotype with many counts. CDR3 in amino acids: CASSHHLNTEAFF. The CDR3 nucleotides are TGTGCCAGCAGTCACCACTTGAACACTGAAGCTTTCTTT. The chain uses TRBV6-5 and TRBJ1-1; D gene unclear. Germline V gene lookup returns CDR1 MNHEY and CDR2 SVGAGI. Between the trimmed V and J ends, which lost 5 bases and 0 bases, there was a span of 7 bases. CDR3 length equals 13 residues.

The V call is TRBV7-2, the J call TRBJ2-7; 8 bases line up with TRBD2. Unmatched junction bases numbered 7, after V lost 5 bases and J lost 1 base. The CDR3 has 15 amino acids. Germline CDR1 is SGHTA and CDR2 is FQGNSA. In nucleotides, the CDR3 is TGTGCCAGCAGCGGCACGGGGGGGCAATCCTACGAGCAGTACTTC. Translating gives CASSGTGGQSYEQYF. Supplemented by reference TRBV7-2 and TRBJ2-7, the full variable domain reads GAGVSQSPSNKVTEKGKDVELRCDPISGHTALYWYRQSLGQGLEFLIYFQGNSAPDKSGLPSDRFSAERTGGSVSTLTIQRTQQEDSAVYLCASSGTGGQSYEQYFGPGTRLTVT.

CDR3 amino acids: CASSARLASQETQYF. The CDR3 DNA reads TGTGCCAGCAGTGCCCGACTAGCGAGTCAAGAGACCCAGTACTTC. The rearrangement uses TRBV12-3 or TRBV12-4 and TRBJ2-5; TRBD2 matches 8 bases. The CDR3 covers 15 residues. V shed 5 bases and J 2 bases; nucleotides not matched to a gene: 7.

The chain combines TRBV4-1 with TRBJ1-1, with D possibly matching TRBD1 (5 bases). From germline, CDR1 is MGHRA and CDR2 YSYEKL. CDR3 size: 15 residues. V lost 3 bases, J lost 3 bases, and 14 bases lay in between. CDR3 residues: CASSHRGLSDTEAFF. CDR3 DNA: TGCGCCAGCAGCCATAGGGGCCTATCGGACACTGAAGCTTTCTTT.

This clonotype was detected only a few times. The chain recombines TRBV4-1 with TRBJ1-2, with D hard to call. Trimming left V 0 bases short and J 1 base short, with 9 bases between. Per germline, CDR1 MGHRA and CDR2 YSYEKL. CDR3 length: 15 amino acids. CDR3 nucleotide sequence: TGCGCCAGCAGCCAAGAAATGGGCAGTAACTATGGCTACACCTTC. Encoded protein: CASSQEMGSNYGYTF.

The V call is TRBV15, the J call TRBJ2-5; 10 bases agree with TRBD2. The CDR3 runs 14 residues. V lost 1 base and J lost 5; bases outside the gene matches: 1. Germline CDR1 is LNHNV and CDR2 is YYDKDF (reference sequence). CDR3 protein: CATSRGGLAETQYF. The CDR3 region has the DNA TGTGCCACCAGCAGAGGGGGACTAGCGGAGACCCAGTACTTC. Full variable domain (rest looked up from reference TRBV15 and TRBJ2-5): DAMVIQNPRYQVTQFGKPVTLSCSQTLNHNVMYWYQQKSSQAPKLLFHYYDKDFNNEADTPDNFQSRRPNTSFCFLDIRSPGLGDTAMYLCATSRGGLAETQYFGPGTRLLVL.

The chain is built from TRBV29-1 and TRBJ1-4; D is perhaps TRBD1 (5 bases). Germline CDR1 is SQVTM and CDR2 is ANQGSEA. Trimming stripped 1 base from V and 4 bases from J, with 13 bases between. The CDR3 loop spans 15 amino acids. The CDR3 here is CSVEGSTENNEKLFF. The CDR3 coding sequence is TGCAGCGTTGAAGGTTCGACAGAGAATAATGAAAAACTGTTTTTT.

A few counts support this clonotype. The chain joins TRBV5-1 to TRBJ2-1; the match to TRBD1 covers 7 bases. The CDR3 totals 15 residues. CDR1 is SGHRS, CDR2 YFSETQ, per germline. After removal of 1 base from V and 5 bases from J, the junction contained 6 bases not matched to a gene. This CDR3 is CASSLMGQPNNEQFF. Here the CDR3 DNA reads TGCGCCAGCAGCTTGATGGGACAGCCGAACAATGAGCAGTTCTTC.

V is TRBV7-8 and J is TRBJ1-2; D gene unclear. Trimming shortened V by 2 bases and J by 4 bases, and 17 bases separated the two germline ends. CDR1 SGHVS and CDR2 FQNEAQ come from the germline V gene. This CDR3 is built from 16 residues. The CDR3 DNA sequence: TGTGCCAGCAGCTTAAACAGAACGCCGGGGAGCTATGGCTACACCTTC. Amino acid sequence: CASSLNRTPGSYGYTF. Drawing the rest from reference TRBV7-8 and TRBJ1-2, the complete variable domain is GAGVSQSPRYKVAKRGQDVALRCDPISGHVSLFWYQQALGQGPEFLTYFQNEAQLDKSGLPSDRFFAERPEGSVSTLKIQRTQQEDSAVYLCASSLNRTPGSYGYTFGSGTRLTVV.

This chain joins TRBV12-3 or TRBV12-4 and TRBJ2-2, with unresolved D. CDR3 length: 12 amino acids. V lost 6 bases, J lost 7 bases, and 9 bases lay in between. The CDR3 sequence is CASSRVGGELFF. The CDR3 bases are TGTGCCAGCAGCCGGGTTGGCGGGGAGCTGTTTTTT.

The DNA for the CDR3 is TGTGCCAGCAGCTTGGAAAGACAGGGCGATGGCCAAGAGACCCAGTACTTC. It is translated as CASSLERQGDGQETQYF. The gene calls are TRBV5-6 and TRBJ2-5; 7 bases map to TRBD1. The CDR3 is 17 amino acids. V trimming: 0 bases; J trimming: 1 base; junction bases outside the gene matches: 9. Germline V CDR1 and CDR2: SGHDT, YYEEEE.

The J gene is TRBJ1-2, the V gene TRBV29-1; 7 bases are a match to TRBD1. The CDR3 contains 13 residues. J lost 2 bases, V lost 6 bases, and 6 bases had no gene match. CDR1 is SQVTM and CDR2 is ANQGSEA in the germline V gene. The CDR3 DNA sequence: TGCAGCGTGAACCCAGGGGGGAACTATGGCTACACCTTC. It translates to CSVNPGGNYGYTF.

There are a few counts of this clonotype. The V gene is TRBV5-1, the J gene TRBJ2-5; D perhaps matches TRBD2 (5 bases). This CDR3 is built from 13 residues. The V and J ends lost 4 bases and 5 bases respectively, with 12 bases between them. CDR1 and CDR2 (germline): SGHRS, YFSETQ. As DNA, the CDR3 is TGCGCCAGCAGCCCCCTAGCCTGGGAGACCCAGTACTTC. The encoded protein is CASSPLAWETQYF.

This chain joins TRBV20-1 and TRBJ2-7; D ambiguous. Trimming removed 0 bases at V and 1 base at J, with 10 bases between. Germline lookup yields CDR1 DFQATT and CDR2 SNEGSKA (reference sequence). There are 14 residues in the CDR3. CDR3 DNA: TGCAGTGCTAGAGATCATCTGGGTTCCTACGAGCAGTACTTC. Protein sequence: CSARDHLGSYEQYF.